Sequencing of this T cell receptor beta chain was carried out in a study of T cell changes during pregnancy in multiple sclerosis. Germline loops: CDR1 SGHTS, CDR2 YDEGEE. V was trimmed by 6 bases and J by 4 bases, leaving 17 bases between them. This CDR3 has 14 residues. The table came from immunoSEQ multiplex PCR; TCRdb's copy has only in-frame clones and leaves some out. Seen here are approximately 97,000 clones, roughly 91% observed once, and the top ten hold more than 1.5%. The sample here was peripheral blood, taken after pregnancy. This chain joins TRBV5-8 and TRBJ2-7; perhaps TRBD2 as D (5 bases). The sequence came from a female donor in good health, enrolled as a control in a pregnancy study. The CDR3 region is CASTVIGVGYEQYF. The CDR3 region has the DNA TGTGCCAGCACCGTTATCGGGGTTGGGTACGAGCAGTACTTC.